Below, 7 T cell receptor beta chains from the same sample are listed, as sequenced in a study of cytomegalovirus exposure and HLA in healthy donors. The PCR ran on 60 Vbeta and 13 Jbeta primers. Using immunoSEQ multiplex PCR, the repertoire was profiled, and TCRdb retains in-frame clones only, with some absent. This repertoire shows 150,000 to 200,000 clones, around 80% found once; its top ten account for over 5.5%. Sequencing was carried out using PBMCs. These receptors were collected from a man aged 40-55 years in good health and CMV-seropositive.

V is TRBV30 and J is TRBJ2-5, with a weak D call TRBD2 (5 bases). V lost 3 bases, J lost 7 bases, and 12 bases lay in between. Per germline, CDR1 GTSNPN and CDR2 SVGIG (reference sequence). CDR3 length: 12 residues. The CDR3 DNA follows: TGTGCCTGGAGCCCTTTTGGAGGGACCCAGTACTTC. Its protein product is CAWSPFGGTQYF. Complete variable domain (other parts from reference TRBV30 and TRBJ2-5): SQTIHQWPATLVQPVGSPLSLECTVEGTSNPNLYWYRQAAGRGLQLLFYSVGIGQISSEVPQNLSASRPQDRQFILSSKKLLLSDSGFYLCAWSPFGGTQYFGPGTRLLVL.

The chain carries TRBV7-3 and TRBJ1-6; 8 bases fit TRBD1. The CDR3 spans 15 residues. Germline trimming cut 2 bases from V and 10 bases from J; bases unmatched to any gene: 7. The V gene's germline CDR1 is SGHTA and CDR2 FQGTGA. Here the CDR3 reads CASSLWSTGESPLHF. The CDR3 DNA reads TGTGCCAGCAGCTTATGGTCGACAGGGGAATCACCCCTCCACTTT.

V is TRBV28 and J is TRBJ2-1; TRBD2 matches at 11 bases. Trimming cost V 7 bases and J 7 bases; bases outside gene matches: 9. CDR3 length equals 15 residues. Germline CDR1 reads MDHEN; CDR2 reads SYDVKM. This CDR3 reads CASIISGGAWNEQFF. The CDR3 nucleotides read TGTGCCAGCATCATTAGCGGGGGGGCTTGGAATGAGCAGTTCTTC. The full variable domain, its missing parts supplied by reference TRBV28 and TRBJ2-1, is DVKVTQSSRYLVKRTGEKVFLECVQDMDHENMFWYRQDPGLGLRLIYFSYDVKMKEKGDIPEGYSVSREKKERFSLILESASTNQTSMYLCASIISGGAWNEQFFGPGTRLTVL.

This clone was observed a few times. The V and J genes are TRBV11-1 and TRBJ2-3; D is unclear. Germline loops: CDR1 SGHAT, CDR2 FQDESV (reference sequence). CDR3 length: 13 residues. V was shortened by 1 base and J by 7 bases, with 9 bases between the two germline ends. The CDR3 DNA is TGTGCCAGCAGCTTAGGGAGCCGAAATACGCAGTATTTT. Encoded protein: CASSLGSRNTQYF. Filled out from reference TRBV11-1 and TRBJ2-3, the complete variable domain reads EAEVAQSPRYKITEKSQAVAFWCDPISGHATLYWYRQILGQGPELLVQFQDESVVDDSQLPKDRFSAERLKGVDSTLKIQPAELGDSAMYLCASSLGSRNTQYFGPGTRLTVL.

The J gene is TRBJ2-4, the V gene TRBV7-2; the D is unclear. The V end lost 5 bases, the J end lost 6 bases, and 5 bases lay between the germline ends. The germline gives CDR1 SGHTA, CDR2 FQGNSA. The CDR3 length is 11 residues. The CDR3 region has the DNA TGTGCCAGCAGCCCGGGAAACATTCAGTACTTC. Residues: CASSPGNIQYF.

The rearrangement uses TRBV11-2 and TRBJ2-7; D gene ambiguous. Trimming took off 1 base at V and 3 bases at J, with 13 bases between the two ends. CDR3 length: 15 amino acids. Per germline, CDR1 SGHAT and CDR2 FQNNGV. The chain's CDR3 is CASSLGGSLLYEQYF. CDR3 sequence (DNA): TGTGCCAGCAGCTTAGGCGGCTCGCTCCTCTACGAGCAGTACTTC.

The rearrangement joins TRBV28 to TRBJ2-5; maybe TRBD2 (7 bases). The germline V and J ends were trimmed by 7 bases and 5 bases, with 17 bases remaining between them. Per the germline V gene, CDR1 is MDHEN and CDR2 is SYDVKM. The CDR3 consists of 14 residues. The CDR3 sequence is CASTPRGARETQYF. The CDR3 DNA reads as TGTGCCAGCACTCCCCGGGGGGCGCGGGAGACCCAGTACTTC.